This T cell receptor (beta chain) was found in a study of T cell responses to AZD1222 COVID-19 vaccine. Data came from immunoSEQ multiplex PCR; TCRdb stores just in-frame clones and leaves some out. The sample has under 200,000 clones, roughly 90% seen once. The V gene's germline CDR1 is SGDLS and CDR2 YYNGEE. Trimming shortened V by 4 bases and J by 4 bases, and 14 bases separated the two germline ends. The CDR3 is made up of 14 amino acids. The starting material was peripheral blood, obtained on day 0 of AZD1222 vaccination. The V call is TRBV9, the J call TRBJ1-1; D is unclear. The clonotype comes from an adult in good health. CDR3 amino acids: CASSPGRMVTEAFF. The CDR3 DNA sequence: TGTGCCAGCAGCCCAGGACGGATGGTCACTGAAGCTTTCTTT.